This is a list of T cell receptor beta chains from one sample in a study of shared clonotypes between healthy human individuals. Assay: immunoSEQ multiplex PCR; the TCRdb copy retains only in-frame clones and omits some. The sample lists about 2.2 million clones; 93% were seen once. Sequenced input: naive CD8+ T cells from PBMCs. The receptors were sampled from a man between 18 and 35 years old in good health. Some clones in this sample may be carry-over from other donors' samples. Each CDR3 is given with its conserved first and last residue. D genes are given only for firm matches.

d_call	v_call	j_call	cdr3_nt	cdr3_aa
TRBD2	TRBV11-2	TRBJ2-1	TGTGCCAGCAGCTTATTATCACGCAGCGGGACTTCCTACAATGAGCAGTTCTTC	CASSLLSRSGTSYNEQFF
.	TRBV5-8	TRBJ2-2	TGTGCCAGCAGCTTGGAGGCGTTTCGGATCTCGCAAAGGGGGGAGCTGTTTTTT	CASSLEAFRISQRGELFF
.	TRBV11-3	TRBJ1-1	TGTGCCAGCAGCGATCAGGGGTCTAAGGCTTTCTTT	CASSDQGSKAFF
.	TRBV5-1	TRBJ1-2	TGCGCCAGCAGCTCATGGGGGACGGAGAACTATGGCTACACCTTC	CASSSWGTENYGYTF
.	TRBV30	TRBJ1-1	TGTGCCTGGAATATCAGGGTTAACATGAACACTGAAGCTTTCTTT	CAWNIRVNMNTEAFF
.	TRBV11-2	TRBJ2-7	TGTGCCAGCAGCTTAGGTCCAGGGCACTACGAGCAGTACTTC	CASSLGPGHYEQYF
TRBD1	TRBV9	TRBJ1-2	TGTGCCAGCAGCGCCCGGGACAGGGACGCTAACTATGGCTACACCTTC	CASSARDRDANYGYTF
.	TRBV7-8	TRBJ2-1	TGTGCCAGCAGCGATTTGCACTCCTACAATGAGCAGTTCTTC	CASSDLHSYNEQFF
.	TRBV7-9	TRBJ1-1	TGTGCCAGCAGCTTAGAAGGGCGTCAGGGCAGGACTGAAGCTTTCTTT	CASSLEGRQGRTEAFF
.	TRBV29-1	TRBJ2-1	TGCAGCGTTGGGGGGCGGGACAACCGACACAATGAGCAGTTCTTC	CSVGGRDNRHNEQFF
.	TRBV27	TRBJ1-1	TGTGCCACCCTTCCCGCTCGAGCCCTGATGAACACTGAAGCTTTCTTT	CATLPARALMNTEAFF
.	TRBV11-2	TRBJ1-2	TGTGCCAGCAGCTTCTCAGGGGCGAATGGCTACACCTTC	CASSFSGANGYTF
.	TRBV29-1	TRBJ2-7	TGCAGCGCTGCAGGAGACGAGCAGTACTTC	CSAAGDEQYF
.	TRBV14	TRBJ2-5	TGTGCCAGCAGCCGGATCTTCCAAGAGACCCAGTACTTC	CASSRIFQETQYF
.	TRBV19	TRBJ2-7	TGTGCCAGTAGGGGGGCAGCTTACGAGCAGTACTTC	CASRGAAYEQYF
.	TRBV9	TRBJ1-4	TGTGCCAGCAGCGGAGACAGAGCAACTAATGAAAAACTGTTTTTT	CASSGDRATNEKLFF
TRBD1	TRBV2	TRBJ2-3	TGTGCCAGTGTTGGACAGGGGGCCTCAGATACGCAGTATTTT	CASVGQGASDTQYF
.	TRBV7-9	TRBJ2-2	TGTGCCATTCCGAACACCGGGGAGCTGTTTTTT	CAIPNTGELFF
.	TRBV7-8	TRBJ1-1	TGTGCCAGCAGCCATTTAGACAGGAACACTGAAGCTTTCTTT	CASSHLDRNTEAFF
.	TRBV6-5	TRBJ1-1	TGTGCCAGCAGGCAACAGGGTGGGGACACTGAAGCTTTCTTT	CASRQQGGDTEAFF
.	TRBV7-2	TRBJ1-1	TGTGCCAGCAGTTTACAGATGAACACTGAAGCTTTCTTT	CASSLQMNTEAFF
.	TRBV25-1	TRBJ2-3	TGTGCCAGCAGTGAAGATCCCGATACGCAGTATTTT	CASSEDPDTQYF